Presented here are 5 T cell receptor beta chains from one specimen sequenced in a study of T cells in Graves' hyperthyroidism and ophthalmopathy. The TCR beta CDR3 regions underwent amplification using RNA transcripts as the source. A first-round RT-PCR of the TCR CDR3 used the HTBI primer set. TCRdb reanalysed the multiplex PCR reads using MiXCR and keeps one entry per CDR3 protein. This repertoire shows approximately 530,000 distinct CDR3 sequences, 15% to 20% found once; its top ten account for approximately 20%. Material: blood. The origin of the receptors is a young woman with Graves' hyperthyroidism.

Here the CDR3 reads CAISDPVGTQYF. The CDR3 bases are TGTGCCATCAGTGACCCGGTGGGGACCCAGTACTTC. The V call is TRBV10-3, the J call TRBJ2-5; D uncertain. The V gene's germline CDR1 is ENHRY and CDR2 SYGVKD. The CDR3 extends over 12 amino acids. Trimming took off 3 bases at V and 7 bases at J, with 9 bases between the two ends.

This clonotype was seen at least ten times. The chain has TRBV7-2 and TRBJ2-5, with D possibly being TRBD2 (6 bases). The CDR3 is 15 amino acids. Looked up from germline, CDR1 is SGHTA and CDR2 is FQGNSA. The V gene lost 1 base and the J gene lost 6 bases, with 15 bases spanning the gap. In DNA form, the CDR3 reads TGTGCCAGCAGCTTAGATAGCGGAGGCCCCAAGACCCAGTACTTC. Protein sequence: CASSLDSGGPKTQYF. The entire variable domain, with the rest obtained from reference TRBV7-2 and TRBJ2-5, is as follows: GAGVSQSPSNKVTEKGKDVELRCDPISGHTALYWYRQSLGQGLEFLIYFQGNSAPDKSGLPSDRFSAERTGGSVSTLTIQRTQQEDSAVYLCASSLDSGGPKTQYFGPGTRLLVL.

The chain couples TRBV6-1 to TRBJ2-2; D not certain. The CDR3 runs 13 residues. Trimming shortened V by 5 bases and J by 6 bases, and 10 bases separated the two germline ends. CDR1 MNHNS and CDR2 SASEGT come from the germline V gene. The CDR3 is CASSSTSAGELFF. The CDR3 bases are TGTGCCAGCAGTTCTACGTCGGCCGGGGAGCTGTTTTTT.

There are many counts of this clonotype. The CDR3 protein is CASSLLLITGNNSPLHF. The CDR3 coding sequence is TGTGCCAGCAGTTTATTGTTGATAACAGGGAATAATTCACCCCTCCACTTT. The rearrangement joins TRBV28 to TRBJ1-6, with TRBD1 as a possible D gene (6 bases). Trimming took 1 base from V and 5 from J, leaving 15 bases between them. The CDR3 sequence is 17 residues long. Germline V CDR1 and CDR2: MDHEN, SYDVKM.

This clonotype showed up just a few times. The CDR3 DNA follows: TGCAGTGCTAGAGTCCTAGCTACAAGGGATACGCAGTATTTT. Translating gives CSARVLATRDTQYF. The chain uses TRBV20-1 and TRBJ2-3; the D gene is possibly TRBD2 (5 bases). The CDR3 has 14 residues. Trimming took off 1 base at V and 6 bases at J, with 14 bases between the two ends. The germline CDR1 and CDR2 sequences are DFQATT and SNEGSKA (reference sequence).